This entry lists 24 T cell receptor beta chains sequenced from one sample in a study of cytomegalovirus exposure and HLA in healthy donors. 13 Jbeta primers and 60 Vbeta primers were used for the PCR. The table came from immunoSEQ multiplex PCR; TCRdb's copy has only in-frame clones and leaves some out. The profile shows around 150,000 clones, roughly 74% of them singletons. Sequenced material: PBMCs. The receptor source for this set is a man younger than 30 in good health and CMV-seropositive.

The chain carries TRBV6-6 and TRBJ2-7; 7 positions agree with TRBD2. Germline V gene sequence: CDR1 MNHNY, CDR2 SVGAGI (reference sequence). CDR3 length: 16 amino acids. J was trimmed by 3 bases and V by 6 bases; bases with no gene match: 14. CDR3 nucleotide sequence: TGTGCCAGCAGGATCAACTCGGCTAGCGGAGTCTACGAGCAGTACTTC. Its translation is CASRINSASGVYEQYF.

As to this clone: The junction departs from germline at one end; a sequencing error may be responsible. Distinct nucleotide sequences in the sample also encode this CDR3. The V call is TRBV29-1, the J call TRBJ2-2, with TRBD2 matching 9 bases. The CDR3 length is 15 residues. Germline values: CDR1 SQVTM, CDR2 ANQGSEA. CDR3 sequence reads: CSVGAGGMNTGELFF. In DNA form, the CDR3 reads TGCAGCGTTGGAGCGGGAGGCATGAACACCGGGGAGCTGTTTTTC.

DNA for the CDR3: TGTGCCAGCAGTCCGGGGACAGGGCTTGGCGAAAAACTGTTTTTT. Translation gives CASSPGTGLGEKLFF. This chain connects TRBV27 to TRBJ1-4; 9 nucleotides agree with TRBD1. Trimming removed 5 bases from V and 8 bases from J; junction bases left unmatched: 9. Germline V gene sequence: CDR1 MNHEY, CDR2 SMNVEV (reference sequence). The CDR3 is 15 amino acids.

This chain joins TRBV5-1 and TRBJ1-1, with unresolved D. Germline CDR1 reads SGHRS; CDR2 reads YFSETQ. V gave up 0 bases and J gave up 5 bases, with 8 bases separating them. The length of the CDR3 is 13 residues. The CDR3 protein is CASSLGEMTEAFF. The CDR3 bases are TGCGCCAGCAGCTTGGGGGAGATGACTGAAGCTTTCTTT.

CDR3 DNA: TGTGCCAGCAGCCAAGAACCCAGGGACTATGGCTACACCTTC. This gives the protein CASSQEPRDYGYTF. V usage is TRBV14 and J usage is TRBJ1-2; TRBD1 is a possible D gene (5 bases). V lost 0 bases and J lost 3, with 8 bases in between. The CDR3 is made up of 14 amino acids. Germline CDR1 is SGHDN and CDR2 is FVKESK.

The rearrangement uses TRBV19 and TRBJ2-1, with 10 bases identical to TRBD2. Germline V gives CDR1 LNHDA, CDR2 SQIVND (reference sequence). J lost 7 bases, V lost 3 bases, and 12 bases had no gene match. The CDR3 contains 17 residues. The CDR3 loop reads CASSIGGLAGVGNEQFF. CDR3 sequence (DNA): TGTGCCAGTAGTATCGGCGGTCTAGCGGGGGTCGGGAATGAGCAGTTCTTC. The whole variable domain, filled in from reference TRBV19 and TRBJ2-1, reads DGGITQSPKYLFRKEGQNVTLSCEQNLNHDAMYWYRQDPGQGLRLIYYSQIVNDFQKGDIAEGYSVSREKKESFPLTVTSAQKNPTAFYLCASSIGGLAGVGNEQFFGPGTRLTVL.

The sample holds a few counts of this clone. The chain employs TRBV2 and TRBJ1-5; 10 bases match TRBD1. The CDR3 has 16 residues. Trimming cost V 5 bases and J 4 bases; bases outside gene matches: 8. CDR1 is SNHLY, CDR2 FYNNEI, per germline. This CDR3 reads CASSHPGDRGNQPQHF. The DNA of the CDR3 is TGTGCCAGCAGTCACCCCGGGGACAGGGGTAATCAGCCCCAGCATTTT.

This chain joins TRBV7-9 and TRBJ1-3; no reliable D call. CDR3 length: 11 residues. The V gene's germline CDR1 is SEHNR and CDR2 FQNEAQ (reference sequence). V was shortened by 5 bases and J by 5 bases, with 4 bases between the two germline ends. CDR3 in DNA: TGTGCCAGCAGCGTTAGAAACACCATATATTTT. Translated, it gives CASSVRNTIYF.

The chain carries TRBV7-9 and TRBJ2-7, with D possibly TRBD2 on 5 matching bases. Germline lookup yields CDR1 SEHNR and CDR2 FQNEAQ (reference sequence). V lost 2 bases to trimming and J lost 2 bases, with 16 bases between them. The CDR3 spans 16 residues. The CDR3 nucleotides read TGTGCCAGCAGCTTACGGGGAGTTTATGGACCCTACGAGCAGTACTTC. Translated: CASSLRGVYGPYEQYF.

The chain carries TRBV25-1 and TRBJ2-3; D may be TRBD2 (6 bases). CDR1 is MGHDK and CDR2 is SYGVNS in the germline V gene. Trimming removed 8 bases at V and 0 bases at J, with 9 bases between. This CDR3 comprises 13 residues. The CDR3 region has the DNA TGTGCCAGCGCGGGGACTAGCACAGATACGCAGTATTTT. It specifies CASAGTSTDTQYF.

This clone turned up a few times. One junction end does not reproduce the germline sequence, and a read error may be involved. The chain combines TRBV6-6 with TRBJ2-2, with 11 bases lining up with TRBD1. Germline CDR1 and CDR2: MNHNY and SVGAGI (reference sequence). The length of the CDR3 is 13 residues. The CDR3 here is CARRDRGAGELFF. In DNA form, the CDR3 reads TGTGCCCGCAGGGACAGGGGGGCCGGGGAGCTGTTTTTT.

DNA for the CDR3: TGTGCCAGCAGCGCCCGCCGCGGGACAGCCAAGACCTCTGGAAACACCATATATTTT. Residues: CASSARRGTAKTSGNTIYF. This chain joins TRBV7-9 and TRBJ1-3; TRBD1 aligns across 7 bases. V gave up 5 bases and J gave up 0 bases; unmatched junction bases: 16. The CDR3 runs 19 residues. Looked up from germline, CDR1 is SEHNR and CDR2 is FQNEAQ (reference sequence).

The rearrangement joins TRBV7-9 to TRBJ1-2, with D perhaps matching TRBD1 (6 bases). The CDR3 runs 13 residues. Germline V gene sequence: CDR1 SEHNR, CDR2 FQNEAQ (reference sequence). V shed 1 base and J shed 5 bases, with 8 bases lying between them. The CDR3 loop is CASSLEGDYGYTF. The CDR3 DNA sequence: TGTGCCAGCAGCTTAGAGGGGGATTATGGCTACACCTTC.

This clone was counted once. The chain is built from TRBV18 and TRBJ2-1; 10 bases are a match to TRBD1. This CDR3 is 15 amino acids long. Germline loops: CDR1 KGHSH, CDR2 LQKENI. V trimming: 3 bases; J trimming: 2 bases; junction bases outside the gene matches: 1. CDR3 sequence reads: CASSPGTGAYNEQFF. CDR3 coding DNA: TGTGCCAGCTCACCCGGGACAGGGGCCTACAATGAGCAGTTCTTC.

The chain combines TRBV5-1 with TRBJ2-7, with TRBD2 identical over 9 bases. Germline V gene data show CDR1 as SGHRS and CDR2 as YFSETQ. The CDR3 loop spans 16 amino acids. V dropped 4 bases and J dropped 0; count of bases not matched to a gene: 8. The CDR3 DNA reads TGCGCCAGCAGCCCAAGAGCGGGAGGTTACTCCTACGAGCAGTACTTC. Protein sequence: CASSPRAGGYSYEQYF. The full variable domain, in which reference TRBV5-1 and TRBJ2-7 provide the parts outside the CDR3, is KAGVTQTPRYLIKTRGQQVTLSCSPISGHRSVSWYQQTPGQGLQFLFEYFSETQRNKGNFPGRFSGRQFSNSRSEMNVSTLELGDSALYLCASSPRAGGYSYEQYFGPGTRLTVT.

The V call is TRBV5-8, the J call TRBJ1-4, with D possibly matching TRBD1 (6 bases). Germline loops: CDR1 SGHTS, CDR2 YDEGEE. V was shortened by 4 bases and J by 0 bases, with 22 bases between the two germline ends. The CDR3 is made up of 19 amino acids. DNA of the CDR3: TGTGCCAGCAGCAGACTATTGCTCGGGACACGTCCAACTAATGAAAAACTGTTTTTT. It is translated as CASSRLLLGTRPTNEKLFF.

The chain joins TRBV30 to TRBJ2-7; 7 positions agree with TRBD2. The length of the CDR3 is 11 residues. Germline loops: CDR1 GTSNPN, CDR2 SVGIG (reference sequence). Trimming removed 7 bases from V and 3 bases from J; junction bases left unmatched: 3. CDR3 region: CASRDYYEQYF. In DNA form, the CDR3 reads TGTGCCTCAAGGGACTACTACGAGCAGTACTTC.

This clone has just a few counts. The gene calls are TRBV5-4 and TRBJ2-1, with D maybe TRBD1 (5 bases). Germline assignment: CDR1 SGHNT and CDR2 YYREEE (reference sequence). The V end lost 0 bases, the J end lost 8 bases, and 12 bases lay between the germline ends. The CDR3 has 14 residues. The CDR3 protein is CASSLDQGVDEQFF. The CDR3 bases are TGTGCCAGCAGCTTGGATCAGGGCGTCGATGAGCAGTTCTTC.

This clone was seen only once. This sequence joins TRBV19 and TRBJ2-2; D unclear. The germline gives CDR1 LNHDA, CDR2 SQIVND (reference sequence). The V end was cut by 1 base, the J end by 0 bases, with 9 bases between. The CDR3 totals 16 residues. The CDR3 bases are TGTGCCAGTAGTATAGGACGCGGATCGAACACCGGGGAGCTGTTTTTT. Its translation: CASSIGRGSNTGELFF.

The chain has TRBV5-4 and TRBJ1-5, with TRBD1 identical over 9 bases. V was pared by 2 bases and J by 7 bases, with 4 bases of the junction left unmatched. Per germline, CDR1 SGHNT and CDR2 YYREEE (reference sequence). CDR3 length: 14 residues. As DNA, the CDR3 is TGTGCCAGCAGCTTACAGGGGGCTGGACAGCCCCAGCATTTT. Its translation is CASSLQGAGQPQHF.

This clone was found a few times. The gene calls are TRBV27 and TRBJ1-2, with 8 positions matching TRBD1. CDR3 length: 14 amino acids. Germline V gives CDR1 MNHEY, CDR2 SMNVEV (reference sequence). The J segment lost 8 bases and the V segment lost 6 bases, leaving 11 bases of the junction unmatched. The CDR3 here is CASRDSGTGRGYTF. DNA of the CDR3: TGTGCCAGCAGGGACTCCGGGACAGGCCGGGGCTACACCTTC.

This CDR3 is CASSLVGSSYEQYF. For the CDR3, the DNA is TGCGCCAGCAGCTTGGTGGGGAGCTCCTACGAGCAGTACTTC. The chain carries TRBV5-1 and TRBJ2-7; a possible D gene is TRBD2 (5 bases). This CDR3 contains 14 residues. The V gene's germline CDR1 is SGHRS and CDR2 YFSETQ. V lost 0 bases to trimming and J lost 0 bases, with 7 bases between them.

The chain has TRBV6-5 and TRBJ2-3, with 8 bases that match TRBD2. This CDR3 is 13 amino acids long. Germline V gene sequence: CDR1 MNHEY, CDR2 SVGAGI. After removal of 7 bases from V and 2 bases from J, the junction contained 2 bases not matched to a gene. The CDR3 here is CASKTSVTDTQYF. The CDR3, as DNA: TGTGCCAGCAAGACTAGCGTCACAGATACGCAGTATTTT.

The CDR3 region is CASSANLAGGGDTQYF. CDR3 DNA: TGTGCCAGCAGTGCTAATTTAGCGGGAGGTGGAGATACGCAGTATTTT. The rearrangement links TRBV2 to TRBJ2-3; the match to TRBD2 covers 10 bases. J gave up 5 bases and V 4 bases, and 9 bases lay outside the gene matches. Germline CDR1 is SNHLY and CDR2 is FYNNEI. The CDR3 runs to 16 residues.